These 26 T cell receptor beta chains were sequenced from one sample in a study of T-cell memory formation after mild COVID-19. Each CDR3 protein gets one entry after TCRdb re-called the 5' RACE reads with MiXCR. The repertoire holds just under 550,000 distinct CDR3 sequences, with just over 20% as singletons. Sequencing was performed on PBMCs or a T cell subset sorted from them (not recorded which). The receptors stem from an adult woman who had mild COVID-19 (a few samples of this study predate the infection). Cell type and time point are not known.

The chain has TRBV4-3 and TRBJ2-1, with D perhaps matching TRBD1 (5 bases). Looked up from germline, CDR1 is LGHNA and CDR2 is YSLEER. The V end was cut by 1 base, the J end by 8 bases, with 9 bases between. The CDR3 length is 13 residues. DNA for the CDR3: TGCGCCAGCAGCCAAGGGAAGGGGTATGAGCAGTTCTTC. This encodes CASSQGKGYEQFF.

The V call is TRBV5-1, the J call TRBJ2-7; D not resolved. Germline V gene data show CDR1 as SGHRS and CDR2 as YFSETQ. The CDR3 extends over 14 amino acids. The V end was cut by 0 bases, the J end by 2 bases, with 9 bases between. CDR3 loop: CASSLAPGTYEQYF. In DNA, the CDR3 is TGCGCCAGCAGCTTGGCCCCCGGAACCTACGAGCAGTACTTC.

V gene TRBV5-1 combines with J gene TRBJ1-5, with 8 bases that match TRBD1. The germline V gene encodes CDR1 SGHRS and CDR2 YFSETQ. The junction had 3 bases not matched to a gene; V was cut back by 3 bases and J by 7 bases. This CDR3 is built from 13 residues. The CDR3 DNA reads as TGCGCCAGCAGCTGGTCAGGGGGCCAGCCCCAGCATTTT. Amino acid sequence: CASSWSGGQPQHF.

J is TRBJ1-2 and V is TRBV7-9; TRBD1 is a possible D gene (6 bases). The CDR3 extends over 12 amino acids. With 5 bases removed from V and 8 bases from J, the gap between germline ends came to 12 bases. Germline V gives CDR1 SEHNR, CDR2 FQNEAQ (reference sequence). The CDR3: CASSQGGAGYTF. For the CDR3, the DNA is TGTGCCAGCAGCCAAGGGGGGGCAGGCTACACCTTC.

In this sample, this clonotype turned up many times. The V call is TRBV7-8, the J call TRBJ2-1, with 12 positions matching TRBD2. This CDR3 region has 14 residues. The V and J ends lost 6 bases and 3 bases, in that order; junction bases with no gene match: 0. CDR1 and CDR2 from the germline V gene are SGHVS and FQNEAQ. The CDR3 spells CASRTSGSYNEQFF. CDR3 nucleotide sequence: TGTGCCAGCAGGACTAGCGGGAGCTACAATGAGCAGTTCTTC.

CDR3 region: CASRRGQLNTGELFF. In nucleotides, the CDR3 is TGTGCCAGCAGGCGGGGACAACTGAACACCGGGGAGCTGTTTTTT. This chain joins TRBV2 and TRBJ2-2; D is possibly TRBD1 or TRBD2 (6 bases each). The CDR3 is 15 amino acids. CDR1 is SNHLY, CDR2 FYNNEI, per germline. Trimming cost V 6 bases and J 1 base, with 12 bases left between them.

The chain uses TRBV11-3 and TRBJ2-7; no clear D. Germline CDR1 and CDR2: SGHNT and YENEEA. This CDR3 has 13 amino acids. V shed 4 bases and J shed 6 bases, with 13 bases lying between them. The CDR3 DNA reads TGTGCCAGCAGCTCAGAGACCCATCTCGAGCAGTACTTC. Protein sequence: CASSSETHLEQYF.

The sample holds a few counts of this clonotype. Here the CDR3 DNA reads TGTGCCAGCAGTCGTTCCGGGACACGGATCTCCTACGAGCAGTACTTC. The encoded protein is CASSRSGTRISYEQYF. The genes are TRBV12-3 or TRBV12-4 and TRBJ2-7, with TRBD1 as a possible D gene (6 bases). V dropped 5 bases and J dropped 0 bases, with 17 bases sitting between them. The CDR3 is 16 residues long.

V is TRBV24-1 and J is TRBJ1-2; 8 positions match TRBD1. Trimming took 1 base from V and 7 from J; bases not matched to a gene: 4. This CDR3 region has 14 residues. Germline CDR1 reads KGHDR; CDR2 reads SFDVKD. The CDR3 sequence: CATSDFRDRSGYTF. CDR3 DNA sequence: TGTGCCACCAGTGATTTTCGGGACAGGTCTGGCTACACCTTC.

The sample holds a few counts of this clonotype. This sequence joins TRBV2 and TRBJ1-2; D ambiguous. V was clipped by 9 bases and J by 6 bases, with 5 bases between them. Germline V CDR1 and CDR2: SNHLY, FYNNEI. The length of the CDR3 is 9 residues. Here the CDR3 DNA reads TGTGCCAGGGGTAATGGCTACACCTTC. Translating gives CARGNGYTF.

The CDR3 DNA sequence: TGTGCCAGCAGCCAATATAATAGCGGGCAATACGAGCAGTACTTC. Translating it yields CASSQYNSGQYEQYF. The gene calls are TRBV4-2 and TRBJ2-7; 7 bases map to TRBD2. CDR1 and CDR2 (germline): LGHNA, YNFKEQ. Trimming removed 2 bases from V and 4 bases from J; junction bases left unmatched: 8. The CDR3 has 15 residues.

This clonotype has only a few counts. CDR3 coding DNA: TGTGCCTGGAAGTATCCCGATGCGAACACCGGGGAGCTGTTTTTT. Protein sequence: CAWKYPDANTGELFF. The V call is TRBV30, the J call TRBJ2-2, with unresolved D. Germline V gene sequence: CDR1 GTSNPN, CDR2 SVGIG (reference sequence). Trimming pared 4 bases from V and 0 bases from J, leaving 12 bases between. CDR3 length: 15 amino acids.

This clonotype came up a few times. This chain connects TRBV29-1 to TRBJ2-4; D gene uncertain. Between the trimmed V and J ends, which lost 6 bases and 0 bases, there was a span of 18 bases. CDR3 size: 16 residues. Per the germline V gene, CDR1 is SQVTM and CDR2 is ANQGSEA. The CDR3 DNA sequence: TGCAGCGTAACCTTCTACGGCCAAGGAGCCAAAAACATTCAGTACTTC. Amino acids: CSVTFYGQGAKNIQYF.

The table lists this clonotype with a few counts. The chain carries TRBV3-1 and TRBJ1-5; D not resolved. Per germline, CDR1 LGHDT and CDR2 YNNKEL (reference sequence). CDR3 length: 17 amino acids. The V end was cut by 4 bases, the J end by 1 base, with 17 bases between. The CDR3 sequence: CASSLSGRGRSNQPQHF. The CDR3 DNA reads TGTGCCAGCAGCCTCTCCGGGCGGGGAAGGAGCAATCAGCCCCAGCATTTT.

The chain couples TRBV7-3 to TRBJ2-2, with no clear D. V was shortened by 2 bases and J by 5 bases, with 12 bases between the two germline ends. Germline CDR1 SGHTA, CDR2 FQGTGA. This CDR3 has 15 residues. DNA for the CDR3: TGTGCCAGCAGCTTAGAGCCCACCGGGACCGGGGAGCTGTTTTTT. This gives the protein CASSLEPTGTGELFF. Drawing the rest from reference TRBV7-3 and TRBJ2-2, the complete variable domain is GAGVSQTPSNKVTEKGKYVELRCDPISGHTALYWYRQSLGQGPEFLIYFQGTGAADDSGLPNDRFFAVRPEGSVSTLKIQRTERGDSAVYLCASSLEPTGTGELFFGEGSRLTVL.

This clonotype was detected a few times. The V call is TRBV24-1, the J call TRBJ2-3; no clear D. The V gene's germline CDR1 is KGHDR and CDR2 SFDVKD. This CDR3 spans 13 amino acids. V gave up 4 bases and J gave up 5 bases, with 9 bases separating them. Written as DNA, the CDR3 is TGTGCCACCAGTGAGTTGACCCGAGATACGCAGTATTTT. It encodes CATSELTRDTQYF.

The chain couples TRBV5-5 to TRBJ1-2; no definite D call. Germline V CDR1 and CDR2: SGHKS, YYEKEE (reference sequence). The CDR3 is made up of 14 amino acids. V was pared by 0 bases and J by 4 bases, with 10 bases between. The CDR3, as DNA: TGTGCCAGCAGCTTGGAGGGCACTATCTATGGCTACACCTTC. Translating gives CASSLEGTIYGYTF. Based on the CDR3 plus reference TRBV5-5 and TRBJ1-2, the full variable domain is DAGVTQSPTHLIKTRGQQVTLRCSPISGHKSVSWYQQVLGQGPQFIFQYYEKEERGRGNFPDRFSARQFPNYSSELNVNALLLGDSALYLCASSLEGTIYGYTFGSGTRLTVV.

This clonotype has more than one count but fewer than ten. The V and J genes are TRBV4-2 and TRBJ2-7, with 16 nucleotides matching TRBD2. V lost 3 bases and J lost 5; bases outside the gene matches: 4. The CDR3 runs 16 residues. Germline CDR1 LGHNA, CDR2 YNFKEQ. CDR3 sequence reads: CASSQGLAGGIHEQYF. CDR3 DNA: TGTGCCAGCAGCCAGGGACTAGCGGGAGGGATCCACGAGCAGTACTTC.

This clonotype was recorded a few times. The V gene is TRBV7-2, the J gene TRBJ2-3; D unclear. The V and J ends lost 3 bases and 4 bases respectively, with 11 bases between them. From germline, CDR1 is SGHTA and CDR2 FQGNSA. This CDR3 comprises 14 residues. Here the CDR3 reads CASSFGYSADTQYF. The DNA for the CDR3 is TGTGCCAGCAGCTTCGGCTATTCCGCAGATACGCAGTATTTT.

This clonotype has a count of ten or more. The chain joins TRBV7-3 to TRBJ2-3; maybe TRBD2 (6 bases). Deletions cut 5 bases from V and 4 bases from J, with 13 bases between. The V gene's germline CDR1 is SGHTA and CDR2 FQGTGA. The CDR3 has 14 amino acids. The CDR3 sequence is CASSRDSDPDTQYF. DNA of the CDR3: TGTGCCAGCAGCAGGGACTCCGACCCAGATACGCAGTATTTT.

This clonotype appeared a few times. This chain connects TRBV25-1 to TRBJ2-3; D remains unclear. V was pared by 2 bases and J by 1 base, with 7 bases between. The CDR3 has 14 amino acids. Germline V lookup: CDR1 MGHDK, CDR2 SYGVNS. The CDR3 sequence is CASSEPGGTDTQYF. The CDR3 DNA reads TGTGCCAGCAGTGAACCGGGCGGCACAGATACGCAGTATTTT.

The genes are TRBV7-8 and TRBJ2-7, with D hard to call. The V gene's germline CDR1 is SGHVS and CDR2 FQNEAQ. CDR3 length: 12 amino acids. The V end lost 1 base, the J end lost 7 bases, and 8 bases lay between the germline ends. The CDR3 region is CASSLGAQEQYF. The CDR3 DNA follows: TGTGCCAGCAGCTTAGGGGCCCAGGAGCAGTACTTC.

This clonotype has more than one count but fewer than ten. The chain uses TRBV3-1 and TRBJ2-3; possible D gene TRBD2, 6 bases. V shed 1 base and J shed 4 bases, with 12 bases lying between them. CDR1 LGHDT and CDR2 YNNKEL come from the germline V gene (reference sequence). The CDR3 consists of 15 residues. This CDR3 is CASSQGPGLPDTQYF. The CDR3 DNA reads TGTGCCAGCAGCCAAGGCCCGGGACTCCCAGATACGCAGTATTTT.

J is TRBJ2-1 and V is TRBV29-1; 7 nucleotides align to TRBD2. The CDR3 loop spans 12 amino acids. Germline V gene data show CDR1 as SQVTM and CDR2 as ANQGSEA. J was trimmed by 5 bases and V by 5 bases; bases with no gene match: 3. The CDR3 sequence: CSVSSGNNEQFF. CDR3 coding DNA: TGCAGCGTTTCTAGCGGAAACAATGAGCAGTTCTTC.

This chain links TRBV5-1 with TRBJ1-2; 9 bases line up with TRBD1. This CDR3 is 16 amino acids long. V gave up 2 bases and J gave up 4 bases; unmatched junction bases: 9. CDR1 and CDR2 from the germline V gene are SGHRS and YFSETQ. CDR3 in amino acids: CASSFFGQGTSYGYTF. CDR3 nucleotides: TGCGCCAGCAGCTTCTTCGGACAGGGGACATCCTATGGCTACACCTTC.

V and J are TRBV5-6 and TRBJ2-5; D perhaps matches TRBD1 (5 bases). Germline-derived CDR1 and CDR2 are SGHDT and YYEEEE. The CDR3 runs to 15 residues. The ends were cut back, 0 bases at V and 2 bases at J, with 11 bases in the middle. The CDR3 DNA reads as TGTGCCAGCAGCTTGGCACAGGATACACAAGAGACCCAGTACTTC. As protein: CASSLAQDTQETQYF.